This paragraph covers one T cell receptor (beta chain) sequence. This CDR3 spans 14 amino acids. Trimming stripped 5 bases from V and 10 bases from J, with 18 bases between. Per the germline V gene, CDR1 is SGHTA and CDR2 is FQGNSA. Measured with immunoSEQ multiplex PCR; TCRdb has only the in-frame clones, and not every one. Of roughly 350,000 clones in the sample, roughly 85% were seen once. This specimen comes from a study of cytomegalovirus exposure and HLA in healthy donors. The validation cohort, a group of 100 to 150 subjects, included the donors and was separate from the approximately 660-subject first cohort.

The rearrangement uses TRBV7-2 and TRBJ2-1, with D maybe TRBD2 (6 bases). The receptor was isolated from a woman aged 18-29 years in good health and CMV-seronegative. The sample was PBMCs. CDR3 in amino acids: CASSPPEARGEQFF. The CDR3, as DNA: TGTGCCAGCAGCCCCCCAGAGGCGCGGGGAGAGCAGTTCTTC.